The rows below give T cell receptor beta chains drawn from one sample of a study of T cell responses to AZD1222 COVID-19 vaccine. Profiled with immunoSEQ multiplex PCR; TCRdb holds only in-frame clones, not every one. This sample has around 270,000 clones; 94% occur once, and the top ten carry less than 0.6%. Material: peripheral blood, obtained 28 days after the second AZD1222 dose. All receptors come from an adult who received the AZD1222 COVID-19 vaccine. CDR3s include the opening cysteine and the closing phenylalanine or tryptophan.

TRBV7-2	TRBJ2-6	14	CASSVSSGANVLTF
TRBV6-1	TRBJ2-1	17	CASSGGTSGRTWNEQFF
TRBV12-3/TRBV12-4	TRBJ2-3	12	CATSRGGDTQYF
TRBV6-5	TRBJ2-5	14	CASSRGLPQETQYF
TRBV6-5	TRBJ1-5	15	CASSSSGRVNQPQHF
TRBV4-2	TRBJ2-7	15	CASSQGLARAHEQYF
TRBV2	TRBJ2-5	15	CASRALGLAEETQYF
TRBV3-1/TRBV3-2	TRBJ2-3	16	CASSLFTASSSDTQYF
TRBV12-5	TRBJ2-7	17	CASAKDRGHLSAYEQYF
TRBV19	TRBJ2-2	17	CASSILRDRANTGELFF
TRBV7-2	TRBJ2-2	15	CASSSPGLYTGELFF
TRBV28	TRBJ2-2	15	CASSFGDRLAGELFF
TRBV2	TRBJ2-1	14	CASSVVAGGGEQFF
TRBV19	TRBJ2-1	15	CASSRTGTRANEQFF
TRBV18	TRBJ2-1	15	CASSPLRGVSNEQFF
TRBV29-1	TRBJ2-7	14	CSVEKRGKPYEQYF
TRBV28	TRBJ1-5	12	CASTPGGEPQHF
TRBV19	TRBJ1-2	14	CASSIPGNYYGYTF
TRBV5-1	TRBJ2-3	13	CASTRHSTDTQYF
TRBV6-5	TRBJ1-2	16	CASSYFLGQGIYGYTF